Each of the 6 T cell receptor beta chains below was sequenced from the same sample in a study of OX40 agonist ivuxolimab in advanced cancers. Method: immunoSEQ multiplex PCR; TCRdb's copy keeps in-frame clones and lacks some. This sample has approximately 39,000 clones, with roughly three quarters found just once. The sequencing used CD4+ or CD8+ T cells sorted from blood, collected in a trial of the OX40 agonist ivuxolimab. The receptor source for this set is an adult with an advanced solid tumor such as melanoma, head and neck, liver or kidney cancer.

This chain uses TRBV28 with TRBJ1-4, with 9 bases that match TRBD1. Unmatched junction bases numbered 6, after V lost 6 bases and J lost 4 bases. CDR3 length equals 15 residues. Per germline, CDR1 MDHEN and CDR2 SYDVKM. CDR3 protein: CASRKGQGRNEKLFF. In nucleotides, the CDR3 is TGTGCCAGCAGGAAGGGACAGGGCCGTAATGAAAAACTGTTTTTT.

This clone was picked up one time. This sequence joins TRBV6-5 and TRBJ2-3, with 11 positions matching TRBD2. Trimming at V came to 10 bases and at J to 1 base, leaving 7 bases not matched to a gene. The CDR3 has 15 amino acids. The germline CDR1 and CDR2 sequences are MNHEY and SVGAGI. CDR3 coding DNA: TGTGCCACCCACCTAGCGGGGGGTGGCACAGATACGCAGTATTTT. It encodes CATHLAGGGTDTQYF.

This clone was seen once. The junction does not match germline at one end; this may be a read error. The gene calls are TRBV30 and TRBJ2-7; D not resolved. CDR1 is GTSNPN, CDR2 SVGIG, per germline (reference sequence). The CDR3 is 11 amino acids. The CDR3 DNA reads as TGTGCCTGGAGTGTAAATTCTGTAGGGTTCTTC. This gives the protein CAWSVNSVGFF.

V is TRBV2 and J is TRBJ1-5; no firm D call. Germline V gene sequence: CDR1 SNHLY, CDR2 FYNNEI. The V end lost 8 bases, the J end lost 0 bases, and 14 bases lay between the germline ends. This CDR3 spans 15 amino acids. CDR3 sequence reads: CASGSGDYSNQPQHF. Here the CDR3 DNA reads TGTGCCAGCGGGAGTGGGGATTATAGCAATCAGCCCCAGCATTTT.

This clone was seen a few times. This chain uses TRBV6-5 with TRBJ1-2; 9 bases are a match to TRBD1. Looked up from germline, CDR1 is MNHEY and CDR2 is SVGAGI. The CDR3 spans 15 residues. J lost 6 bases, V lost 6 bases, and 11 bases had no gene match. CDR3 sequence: CASRDGTGYKDGYTF. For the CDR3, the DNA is TGTGCCAGCAGGGACGGGACAGGGTACAAGGATGGCTACACCTTC.

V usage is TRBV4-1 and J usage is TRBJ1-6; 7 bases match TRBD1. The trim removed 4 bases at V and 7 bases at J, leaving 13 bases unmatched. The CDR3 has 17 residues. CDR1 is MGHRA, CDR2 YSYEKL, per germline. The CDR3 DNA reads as TGCGCCAGCAGCCGTAAAATAGGACAGGACGAGAATTCACCCCTCCACTTT. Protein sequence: CASSRKIGQDENSPLHF.